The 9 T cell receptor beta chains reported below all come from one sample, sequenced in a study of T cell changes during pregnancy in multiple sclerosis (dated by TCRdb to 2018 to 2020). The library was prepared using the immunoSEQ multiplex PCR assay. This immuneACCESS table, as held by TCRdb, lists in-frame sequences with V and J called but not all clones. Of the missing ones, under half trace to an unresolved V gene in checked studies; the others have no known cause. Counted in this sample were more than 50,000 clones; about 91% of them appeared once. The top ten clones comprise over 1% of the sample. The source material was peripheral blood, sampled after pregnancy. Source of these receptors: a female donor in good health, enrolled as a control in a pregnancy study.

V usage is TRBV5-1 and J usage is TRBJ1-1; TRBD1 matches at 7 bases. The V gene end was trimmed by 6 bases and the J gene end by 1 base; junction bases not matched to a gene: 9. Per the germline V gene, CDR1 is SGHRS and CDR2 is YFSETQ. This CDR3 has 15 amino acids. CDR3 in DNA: TGCGCCAGCACCTCCTGGGGACAGACGAACACTGAAGCTTTCTTT. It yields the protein CASTSWGQTNTEAFF. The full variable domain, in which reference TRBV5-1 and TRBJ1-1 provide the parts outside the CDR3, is KAGVTQTPRYLIKTRGQQVTLSCSPISGHRSVSWYQQTPGQGLQFLFEYFSETQRNKGNFPGRFSGRQFSNSRSEMNVSTLELGDSALYLCASTSWGQTNTEAFFGQGTRLTVV.

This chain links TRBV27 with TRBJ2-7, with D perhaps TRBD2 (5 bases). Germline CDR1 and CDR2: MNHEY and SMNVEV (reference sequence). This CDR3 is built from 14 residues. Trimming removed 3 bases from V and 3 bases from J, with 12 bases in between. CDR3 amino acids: CASSFQPGGYEQYF. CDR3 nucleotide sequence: TGTGCCAGCAGTTTCCAGCCTGGAGGCTACGAGCAGTACTTC.

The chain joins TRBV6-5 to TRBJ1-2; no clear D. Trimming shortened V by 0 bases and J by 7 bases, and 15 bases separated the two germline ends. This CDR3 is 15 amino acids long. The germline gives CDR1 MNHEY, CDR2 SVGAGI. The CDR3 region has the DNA TGTGCCAGCAGTTACTCGGTTTCGGGTTTGGGTGGCTACACCTTC. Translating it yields CASSYSVSGLGGYTF.

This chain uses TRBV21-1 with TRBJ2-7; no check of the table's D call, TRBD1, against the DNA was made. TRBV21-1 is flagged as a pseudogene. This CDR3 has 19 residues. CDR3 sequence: CASSKGVEGGRGNSYEQYF. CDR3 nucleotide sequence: TGTGCCAGCAGCAAAGGAGTAGAAGGGGGCAGGGGGAATTCCTACGAGCAGTACTTC.

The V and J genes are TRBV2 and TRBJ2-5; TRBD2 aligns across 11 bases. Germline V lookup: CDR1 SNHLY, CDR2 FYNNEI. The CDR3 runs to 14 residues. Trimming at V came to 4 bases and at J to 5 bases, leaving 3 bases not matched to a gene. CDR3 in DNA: TGTGCCAGCAGTGTAGCGGGGGGGCAGGAGACCCAGTACTTC. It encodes CASSVAGGQETQYF.

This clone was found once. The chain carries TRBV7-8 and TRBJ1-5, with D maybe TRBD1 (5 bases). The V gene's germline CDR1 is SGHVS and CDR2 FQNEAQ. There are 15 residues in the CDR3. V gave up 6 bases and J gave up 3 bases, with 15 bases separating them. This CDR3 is CASRKAGLDNQPQHF. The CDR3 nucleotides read TGTGCCAGCAGGAAGGCGGGACTTGACAATCAGCCCCAGCATTTT.

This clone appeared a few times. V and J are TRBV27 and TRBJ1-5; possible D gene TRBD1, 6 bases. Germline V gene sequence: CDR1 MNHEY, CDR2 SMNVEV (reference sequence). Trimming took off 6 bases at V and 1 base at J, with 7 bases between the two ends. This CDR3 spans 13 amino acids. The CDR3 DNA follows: TGTGCCAGCAGGCAGGGGAGCAATCAGCCCCAGCATTTT. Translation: CASRQGSNQPQHF.

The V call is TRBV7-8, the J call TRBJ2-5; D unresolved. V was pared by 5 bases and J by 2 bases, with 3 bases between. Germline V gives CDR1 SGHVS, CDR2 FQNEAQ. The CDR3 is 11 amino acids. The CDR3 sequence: CASSPQETQYF. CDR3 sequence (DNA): TGTGCCAGCAGCCCACAAGAGACCCAGTACTTC.

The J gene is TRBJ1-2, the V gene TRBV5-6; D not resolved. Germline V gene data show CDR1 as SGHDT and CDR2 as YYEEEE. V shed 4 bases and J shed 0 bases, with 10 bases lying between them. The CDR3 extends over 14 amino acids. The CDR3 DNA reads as TGTGCCAGCAGCCTACCTCTAGCTAACTATGGCTACACCTTC. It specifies CASSLPLANYGYTF.